This T cell receptor beta chain was found in a study of blood T cell repertoires in COVID-19. Profiling relied on immunoSEQ multiplex PCR, and the TCRdb table lists in-frame clones only, not all of them. This table holds approximately 180,000 clones, 75% to 90% found once. V shed 4 bases and J 9 bases; nucleotides not matched to a gene: 8. CDR3 length: 14 residues. Per the germline V gene, CDR1 is MNHEY and CDR2 is SVGEGT. This rearrangement joins TRBV6-2 or TRBV6-3 to TRBJ1-5, with TRBD1 matching over 8 bases. Sequences were obtained from peripheral blood. The sequence derives from a man aged 60 to 69 with acute or convalescent COVID-19. CDR3 region: CASSLSGTGWPQHF. Written as DNA, the CDR3 is TGTGCCAGCAGTTTATCCGGGACAGGCTGGCCCCAGCATTTT.